This T cell receptor (beta chain) stems from a study of blood T cell repertoires in COVID-19. Only in-frame clones appear in the TCRdb table, and some are missing; sequencing was by immunoSEQ multiplex PCR. The data contain more than 300,000 clones, approximately 91% of them singletons. Germline CDR1 reads SNHLY; CDR2 reads FYNNEI. After removal of 6 bases from V and 0 bases from J, the junction contained 4 bases not matched to a gene. The CDR3 has 14 residues. Sequencing was done on a sample of PBMCs or T cells enriched from blood (not recorded which). The source is a woman aged 40 to 55 who had been exposed to COVID-19. The chain carries TRBV2 and TRBJ1-1, with 7 bases that match TRBD1. CDR3 region: CASSRDSMNTEAFF. In nucleotides, the CDR3 is TGTGCCAGCAGCCGGGACAGCATGAACACTGAAGCTTTCTTT.